One and the same sample provided the 15 T cell receptor beta chains below, sequenced in a study of tumor and adjacent non-tumor tissue in lung cancer. RNA was extracted from bulk tissue without any cell sorting. The normal lung tissue was taken more than 3 cm from the tumor edge. Three rounds of nested PCR, following a modified ARM-PCR protocol, produced the TCRbeta library. TCRdb used MiXCR to reprocess the multiplex PCR reads, holding one entry per CDR3 protein. The sample records 110,000 or so distinct CDR3 sequences, 50% to 70% being singletons. Sequencing was performed on distant non-tumor lung tissue. Receptor source: a man in his sixties with non-small cell lung cancer.

The chain uses TRBV5-1 and TRBJ2-5; 8 positions match TRBD2. Germline V gene data show CDR1 as SGHRS and CDR2 as YFSETQ. Trimming removed 6 bases from V and 4 bases from J; junction bases left unmatched: 11. This CDR3 is 15 amino acids long. The CDR3 DNA is TGCGCCAGCACCACCGGGACTAGTAAACGAGAGACCCAGTACTTC. The encoded protein is CASTTGTSKRETQYF.

This clonotype was observed at least ten times. This chain links TRBV30 with TRBJ2-3; D is ambiguous. This CDR3 comprises 12 residues. Germline V gene data show CDR1 as GTSNPN and CDR2 as SVGIG (reference sequence). V was cut by 8 bases and J by 4 bases, with 13 bases left in between. Written as DNA, the CDR3 is TGTGCCACGGGTCCGCCAGCAGATACGCAGTATTTT. Translating gives CATGPPADTQYF.

As for this clonotype: One base away lies a much larger clone, so this may be a sequencing read error. The genes are TRBV11-2 and TRBJ2-3, with no clear D. Germline-derived CDR1 and CDR2 are SGHAT and FQNNGV. V was cut by 7 bases and J by 5 bases, with 10 bases left in between. There are 12 residues in the CDR3. In DNA, the CDR3 is TGTGCCAGCATCTACAACAGAGATACGCAGTATTTT. As protein: CASIYNRDTQYF.

This clonotype was seen at least ten times. The chain combines TRBV6-5 with TRBJ1-1; the D gene is possibly TRBD1 (5 bases). CDR3 length: 15 amino acids. With 5 bases removed from V and 1 base from J, the gap between germline ends came to 14 bases. Germline V gene sequence: CDR1 MNHEY, CDR2 SVGAGI. Here the CDR3 reads CASSQLGQGNTEAFF. CDR3 nucleotide sequence: TGTGCCAGCAGTCAACTCGGGCAGGGGAACACTGAAGCTTTCTTT.

This clonotype was counted a few times. One base away lies a much larger clone, so this may be a sequencing read error. The chain uses TRBV6-1 and TRBJ2-3; no clear D. Germline V gives CDR1 MNHNS, CDR2 SASEGT. The CDR3 sequence is 12 residues long. CDR3 protein: CVSSEALDTQYF. CDR3 nucleotide sequence: TGTGTCAGCAGTGAAGCGCTAGATACGCAGTATTTT.

This clonotype showed up many times. The V gene is TRBV24-1, the J gene TRBJ2-4, with D perhaps TRBD2 (5 bases). The germline CDR1 and CDR2 sequences are KGHDR and SFDVKD. With 5 bases removed from V and 1 base from J, the gap between germline ends came to 11 bases. This CDR3 is built from 15 residues. The CDR3 region has the DNA TGTGCCACCAGTGGCAGCGGAACGGCCAAAAACATTCAGTACTTC. Protein product: CATSGSGTAKNIQYF.

This clonotype has at least ten counts. CDR3 region: CAWSPGLAAPADTQYF. CDR3 in DNA: TGTGCCTGGAGTCCCGGACTAGCAGCCCCGGCAGATACGCAGTATTTT. The chain has TRBV30 and TRBJ2-3, with TRBD2 matching 8 bases. The CDR3 length is 16 residues. CDR1 is GTSNPN and CDR2 is SVGIG in the germline V gene (reference sequence). V trimming: 2 bases; J trimming: 4 bases; junction bases outside the gene matches: 11.

Many counts were recorded for this clonotype. The rearrangement uses TRBV6-2 or TRBV6-3 and TRBJ1-5; D not resolved. Deletions cut 7 bases from V and 2 bases from J, with 15 bases between. The CDR3 is made up of 15 amino acids. Germline CDR1 is MNHEY and CDR2 is SVGEGT. This CDR3 is CASTPEGKGNQPQHF. In nucleotides, the CDR3 is TGTGCCAGCACTCCGGAGGGTAAAGGCAATCAGCCCCAGCATTTT.

The CDR3 bases are TGTCCCGGCAGCTTAAAACATAATCAGCCCCAGCATTTT. It yields the protein CPGSLKHNQPQHF. This chain uses TRBV12-3 or TRBV12-4 with TRBJ1-5; no reliable D call. CDR3 length: 13 residues.

V usage is TRBV6-2 or TRBV6-3 and J usage is TRBJ2-1, with a possible D match to TRBD2 (6 bases). There are 15 residues in the CDR3. Trimming took 7 bases from V and 4 from J, leaving 17 bases between them. Per the germline V gene, CDR1 is MNHEY and CDR2 is SVGEGT. DNA of the CDR3: TGTGCCAGCAACTTAGCGGTAGGGCGTTACAATGAGCAGTTCTTC. Its protein product is CASNLAVGRYNEQFF.

Concerning this clonotype itself: The conserved final phenylalanine or tryptophan is absent from the CDR3, which likely points to a read error. J is TRBJ2-2 and V is TRBV11-2; 7 nucleotides match TRBD2. Germline trimming cut 1 base from V and 5 bases from J; bases unmatched to any gene: 4. CDR1 is SGHAT, CDR2 FQNNGV, per germline. This CDR3 comprises 15 residues. The CDR3, as DNA: TGTGCCAGCAGCTTAGCACTAGCGCGGACCGGGGAGCTGTTTTAT. It specifies CASSLALARTGELFY.

In this sample, this clonotype turned up once. Its ends do not fully match the called genes, so a read error is possible. CDR3 DNA sequence: TGTGCCACCCTGACAGTAAGCTCTGGGACCAACATCCTGACTTTC. Translated, it gives CATLTVSSGTNILTF. The gene calls are TRBV6-5 and TRBJ2-6; D is perhaps TRBD1 or TRBD2 (5 bases each). The CDR3 consists of 15 residues. Germline CDR1 is MNHEY and CDR2 is SVGAGI.

A note on this clonotype: Being one base from a much bigger clone, this may be a read error. The chain couples TRBV13 to TRBJ1-1, with D possibly TRBD1 on 5 matching bases. The CDR3 covers 13 residues. CDR1 is PRHDT and CDR2 is FYEKMQ in the germline V gene (reference sequence). With 5 bases removed from V and 3 bases from J, the gap between germline ends came to 10 bases. The CDR3, as DNA: TGTGCCAGCAGCGCACAGGAAGACACTGAAGCTTTCTTT. Its translation is CASSAQEDTEAFF.

Comment on this clonotype: The CDR3 does not end in the conserved phenylalanine or tryptophan, so this is likely a read error. The chain carries TRBV11-2 and TRBJ1-1; no firm D call. V lost 5 bases to trimming and J lost 0 bases, with 13 bases between them. Per the germline V gene, CDR1 is SGHAT and CDR2 is FQNNGV. The CDR3 extends over 15 amino acids. The CDR3 DNA is TGTGCCAGCAGCCTCCGGAGGGATCTGAACACTGAAGCTTTCCTG. Encoded protein: CASSLRRDLNTEAFL.

Turning to this clonotype: The CDR3 end shows no conserved phenylalanine or tryptophan, and so a read error is likely. The CDR3 protein is CASSIAGQGRYEQYL. CDR3 DNA sequence: TGCGCCAGCAGCATCGCGGGACAGGGGCGTTACGAGCAGTACCTC. The genes are TRBV11-1 and TRBJ2-7, with 10 bases fitting TRBD1. Looked up from germline, CDR1 is SGHAT and CDR2 is FQDESV (reference sequence). The CDR3 has 15 amino acids.